This T cell receptor (beta chain) was retrieved from a study of control samples from healthy donors and cancer patients. Germline CDR1 KGHSH, CDR2 LQKENI. V was shortened by 0 bases and J by 3 bases, with 12 bases between the two germline ends. The CDR3 has 16 amino acids. Here immunoSEQ multiplex PCR was the method, and the copy in TCRdb shows in-frame clones only, minus some. The sample gives fewer than 200,000 clones, roughly 93% of which show up once; roughly 4.3% is in the top ten. The sequenced material came from blood. The chain carries TRBV18 and TRBJ2-1, with D possibly TRBD2 on 6 matching bases. This clonotype originated in a woman aged 60-75 years in good health. CDR3 sequence reads: CASSPPGGGGYNEQFF. As DNA, the CDR3 is TGTGCCAGCTCACCACCGGGAGGTGGGGGCTACAATGAGCAGTTCTTC.